Presented here are 2 T cell receptor beta chains from one specimen sequenced in a study of T cell repertoires in cytomegalovirus infection. TCRdb re-analysed the reads in MiXCR, keeping a single row per CDR3 protein. In the table there are approximately 750,000 distinct CDR3 sequences, roughly 35% of which are singletons. Sequences were obtained from PBMCs. Source of these receptors: a human donor in good health (CMV status not recorded). Some clones in this sample may be carry-over from other donors' samples.

This chain connects TRBV4-1 to TRBJ1-3; D is unclear. The CDR3 has 17 amino acids. Trimming took 1 base from V and 4 from J, leaving 17 bases between them. Per germline, CDR1 MGHRA and CDR2 YSYEKL. The CDR3 DNA follows: TGCGCCAGCAGCCAAGTATGGCCTTCGGGAGCCGGAAACACCATATATTTT. This sequence encodes CASSQVWPSGAGNTIYF.

This clonotype has only a few counts. V usage is TRBV5-6 and J usage is TRBJ2-1; D uncertain. The CDR3 is made up of 14 amino acids. Germline V gives CDR1 SGHDT, CDR2 YYEEEE. V was clipped by 2 bases and J by 4 bases, with 10 bases between them. The CDR3 DNA is TGTGCCAGCAGCTTAGGGCCCCTTTACAATGAGCAGTTCTTC. Amino acid sequence: CASSLGPLYNEQFF.